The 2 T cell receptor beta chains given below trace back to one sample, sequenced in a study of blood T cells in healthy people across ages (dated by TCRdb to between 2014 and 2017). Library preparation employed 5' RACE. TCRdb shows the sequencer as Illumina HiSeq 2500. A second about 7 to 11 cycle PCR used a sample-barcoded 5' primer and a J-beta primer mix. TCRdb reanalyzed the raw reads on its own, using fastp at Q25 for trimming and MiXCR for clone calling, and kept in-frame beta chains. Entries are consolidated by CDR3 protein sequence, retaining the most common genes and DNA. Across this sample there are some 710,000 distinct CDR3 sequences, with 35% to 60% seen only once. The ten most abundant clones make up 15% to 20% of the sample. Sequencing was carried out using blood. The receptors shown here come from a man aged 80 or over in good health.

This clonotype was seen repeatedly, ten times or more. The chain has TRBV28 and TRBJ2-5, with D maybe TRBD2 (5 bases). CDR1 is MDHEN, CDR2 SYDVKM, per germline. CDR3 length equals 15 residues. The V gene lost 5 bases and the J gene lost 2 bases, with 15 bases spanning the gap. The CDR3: CASSHRLTTQETQYF. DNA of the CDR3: TGTGCCAGCAGTCATCGACTAACCACGCAAGAGACCCAGTACTTC.

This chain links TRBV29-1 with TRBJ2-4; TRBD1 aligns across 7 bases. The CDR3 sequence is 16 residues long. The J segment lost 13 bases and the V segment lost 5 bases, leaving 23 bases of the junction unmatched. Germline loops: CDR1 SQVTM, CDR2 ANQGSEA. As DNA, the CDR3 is TGCAGCGTTAGAAGCGACAGGGTGGCCTTTTACAATGAGCAGTACTTC. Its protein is CSVRSDRVAFYNEQYF.